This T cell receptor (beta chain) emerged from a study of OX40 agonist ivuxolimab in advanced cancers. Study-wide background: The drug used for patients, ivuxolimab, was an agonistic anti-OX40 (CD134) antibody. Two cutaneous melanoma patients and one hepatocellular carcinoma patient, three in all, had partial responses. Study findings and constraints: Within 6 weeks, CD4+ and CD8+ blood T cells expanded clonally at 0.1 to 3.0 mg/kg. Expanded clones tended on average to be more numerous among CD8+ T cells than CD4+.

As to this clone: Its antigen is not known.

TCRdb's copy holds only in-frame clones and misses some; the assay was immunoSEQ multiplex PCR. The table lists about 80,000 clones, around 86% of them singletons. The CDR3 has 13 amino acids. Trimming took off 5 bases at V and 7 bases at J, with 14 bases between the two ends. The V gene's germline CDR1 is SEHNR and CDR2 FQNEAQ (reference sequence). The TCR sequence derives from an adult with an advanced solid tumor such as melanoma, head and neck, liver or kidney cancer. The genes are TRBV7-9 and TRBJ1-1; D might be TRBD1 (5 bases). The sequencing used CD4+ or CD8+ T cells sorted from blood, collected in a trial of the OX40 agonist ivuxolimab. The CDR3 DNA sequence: TGTGCCAGCAGCGCCGGACATTGGGATGAAGCTTTCTTT. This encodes CASSAGHWDEAFF.